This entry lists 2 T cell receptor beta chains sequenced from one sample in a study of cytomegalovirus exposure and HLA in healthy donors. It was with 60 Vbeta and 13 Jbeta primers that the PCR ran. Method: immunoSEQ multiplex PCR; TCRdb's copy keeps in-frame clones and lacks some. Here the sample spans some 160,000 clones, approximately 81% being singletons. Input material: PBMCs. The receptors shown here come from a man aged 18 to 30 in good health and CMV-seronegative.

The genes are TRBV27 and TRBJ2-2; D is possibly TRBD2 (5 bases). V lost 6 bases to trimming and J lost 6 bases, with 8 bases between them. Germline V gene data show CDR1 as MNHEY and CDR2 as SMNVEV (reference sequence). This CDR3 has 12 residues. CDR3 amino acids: CASSTRAGELFF. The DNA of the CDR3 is TGTGCCAGCAGCACTAGGGCCGGGGAGCTGTTTTTT.

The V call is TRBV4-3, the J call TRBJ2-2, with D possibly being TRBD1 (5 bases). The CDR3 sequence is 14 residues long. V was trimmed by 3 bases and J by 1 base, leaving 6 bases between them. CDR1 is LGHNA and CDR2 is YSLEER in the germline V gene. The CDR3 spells CASSQDKNTGELFF. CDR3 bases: TGCGCCAGCAGCCAGGACAAGAACACCGGGGAGCTGTTTTTT.